This T cell receptor beta chain comes out of a study of shared clonotypes between healthy human individuals. The CDR3 length is 13 residues. Germline V gives CDR1 SQVTM, CDR2 ANQGSEA. V gave up 7 bases and J gave up 8 bases, with 17 bases separating them. TCRdb keeps only in-frame clones here, not all; method: immunoSEQ multiplex PCR. This sample has some 1,100,000 clones, with more than 75% found just once. Sequencing was done on a sample of memory CD4+ T cells from PBMCs. Subset indicated: CD45RA-negative fraction. The genes are TRBV29-1 and TRBJ1-4; perhaps TRBD1 as D (6 bases). This sequence originates from a man between 18 and 29 years old in good health. Some clones in this sample may be carry-over from other donors' samples. CDR3 sequence reads: CSAIGTPGEKLFF. For the CDR3, the DNA is TGCAGCGCGATCGGGACACCCGGGGAAAAACTGTTTTTT.